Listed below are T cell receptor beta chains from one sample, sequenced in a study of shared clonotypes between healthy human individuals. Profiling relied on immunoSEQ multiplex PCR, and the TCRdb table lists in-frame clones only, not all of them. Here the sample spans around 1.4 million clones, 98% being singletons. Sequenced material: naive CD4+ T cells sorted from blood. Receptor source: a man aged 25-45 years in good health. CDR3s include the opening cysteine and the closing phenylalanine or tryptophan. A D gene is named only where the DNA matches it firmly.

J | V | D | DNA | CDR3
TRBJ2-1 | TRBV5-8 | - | TGTGCCAGCAGCTCCCCCGGACGCGGGAAGTTCTTC | CASSSPGRGKFF
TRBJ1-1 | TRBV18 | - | TGTGCCAGCTCACAAGGACGGTCGAACACTGAAGCTTTCTTT | CASSQGRSNTEAFF
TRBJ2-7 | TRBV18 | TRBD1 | TGTGCCAGCTCACCTGGGACAGGCCCCTCCTACGAGCAGTACTTC | CASSPGTGPSYEQYF
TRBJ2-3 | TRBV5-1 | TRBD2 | TGCGCCAGCAGCTTGAGTTCGCTAGCGGGAATGTTGGATACGCAGTATTTT | CASSLSSLAGMLDTQYF
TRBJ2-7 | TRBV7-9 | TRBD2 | TGTGCCAGCAGCACAACTAGCGGCCCCTACGAGCAGTACTTC | CASSTTSGPYEQYF
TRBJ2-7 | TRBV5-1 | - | TGCGCCAGCAGTAGGGACGTTCCCTACGAGCAGTACTTC | CASSRDVPYEQYF
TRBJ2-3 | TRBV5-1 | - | TGCGCCAGCAGCTTTTCCCTCAGTTCAGCAACAGATACGCAGTATTTT | CASSFSLSSATDTQYF
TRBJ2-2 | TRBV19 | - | TGTGCCAGTAGTATCGGCCCAGCCGGGGAGCTGTTTTTT | CASSIGPAGELFF
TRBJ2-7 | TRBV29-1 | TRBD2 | TGCAGCGTTGAGTTTGGTGGGACTAGCGGCTCCTACGAGCAGTACTTC | CSVEFGGTSGSYEQYF
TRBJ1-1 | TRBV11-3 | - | TGTGCCAGCAGCTTAGGGGCACAGGAGGGACGTGAAGCTTTCTTT | CASSLGAQEGREAFF
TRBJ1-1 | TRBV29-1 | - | TGCAGCGCTCGAGCCCCCCTAGCGGGGACTGAAGCTTTCTTT | CSARAPLAGTEAFF
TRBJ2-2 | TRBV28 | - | TGTGCCAGCAAGCGAACGAACACCGGGGAGCTGTTTTTT | CASKRTNTGELFF
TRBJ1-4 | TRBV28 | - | TGTGCCAGCAGCCCCTGGGCGGCGACTAATGAAAAACTGTTTTTT | CASSPWAATNEKLFF
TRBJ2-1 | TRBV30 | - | TGTGCCTGGAGTGTATGGGCAGGGGATAAGAGCTCCTACAATGAGCAGTTCTTC | CAWSVWAGDKSSYNEQFF
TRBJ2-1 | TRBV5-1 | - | TGCGCCAGCAGCTTCTTGCAGGGCAGCTCCTACAATGAGCAGTTCTTC | CASSFLQGSSYNEQFF